This entry lists 20 T cell receptor beta chains sequenced from one sample in a study of blood T cell repertoires in COVID-19. Sequencing was performed with immunoSEQ multiplex PCR; in TCRdb, only in-frame clones are kept and a portion is missing. The sample lists tens of thousands of clones; 65% to 80% were seen once. The sequenced sample consisted of peripheral blood. These receptors all come from a man between 60 and 75 years old with active or convalescent COVID-19.

V gene TRBV28 combines with J gene TRBJ2-7; D perhaps matches TRBD1 (6 bases). The V and J ends lost 3 bases and 3 bases respectively, with 12 bases between them. The CDR3 is made up of 14 amino acids. The germline CDR1 and CDR2 sequences are MDHEN and SYDVKM. The CDR3 sequence: CASSLAAGDYEQYF. CDR3 DNA: TGTGCCAGCAGTTTGGCTGCAGGGGACTACGAGCAGTACTTC.

This clone was counted a few times. The chain links TRBV6-5 to TRBJ2-3; a weak D match, TRBD2 (7 bases). This CDR3 region has 15 residues. Trimming removed 3 bases from V and 5 bases from J, with 15 bases in between. From germline, CDR1 is MNHEY and CDR2 SVGAGI. Written as DNA, the CDR3 is TGTGCCAGCAGTTATTGGGGGGGCCGGGGAGATACGCAGTATTTT. It encodes CASSYWGGRGDTQYF.

V gene TRBV18 combines with J gene TRBJ1-2, with 7 bases matching TRBD1. The length of the CDR3 is 15 residues. Losses at the gene ends were 3 bases for V and 0 bases for J; bases not matched to a gene: 4. CDR1 and CDR2 (germline): KGHSH, LQKENI. The CDR3 DNA reads TGTGCCAGCTCACCGGGGACAGCATCTAACTATGGCTACACCTTC. Its translation: CASSPGTASNYGYTF.

The chain employs TRBV6-5 and TRBJ1-2; 8 nucleotides line up with TRBD1. Germline V CDR1 and CDR2: MNHEY, SVGAGI. The V and J ends lost 4 bases and 7 bases, in that order; junction bases with no gene match: 14. CDR3 size: 16 residues. This CDR3 reads CASSSERAGGLSGYTF. The CDR3 DNA reads TGTGCCAGCAGTTCTGAGAGGGCAGGGGGCTTGTCTGGCTACACCTTC.

V gene TRBV28 combines with J gene TRBJ2-1; 9 positions match TRBD2. There are 15 residues in the CDR3. V shed 6 bases and J 7 bases; nucleotides not matched to a gene: 10. Germline lookup yields CDR1 MDHEN and CDR2 SYDVKM. The CDR3 region is CASRLRRGGKNEQFF. The CDR3 DNA reads as TGTGCCAGCAGACTACGGCGGGGGGGGAAAAATGAGCAGTTCTTC.

The rearrangement links TRBV7-3 to TRBJ1-1; tentatively, D is TRBD1 (5 bases). Trimming removed 5 bases from V and 4 bases from J, with 20 bases in between. CDR1 SGHTA and CDR2 FQGTGA come from the germline V gene. The CDR3 loop spans 16 amino acids. The CDR3 loop reads CASSPQGGLRITEAFF. Here the CDR3 DNA reads TGTGCCAGCAGCCCTCAGGGTGGGTTGAGAATCACTGAAGCTTTCTTT.

The DNA of the CDR3 is TGTGCCTGCAACTCCGGGATACGTCAATCTCCCCTCCACTTT. It specifies CACNSGIRQSPLHF. The chain recombines TRBV30 with TRBJ1-6; D uncertain. From germline, CDR1 is GTSNPN and CDR2 SVGIG (reference sequence). This CDR3 is built from 14 residues. V was shortened by 6 bases and J by 13 bases, with 22 bases between the two germline ends.

The rearrangement uses TRBV7-8 and TRBJ1-1, with no clear D. The CDR3 is made up of 13 amino acids. Deletions cut 2 bases from V and 6 bases from J, with 10 bases between. Germline V gene data show CDR1 as SGHVS and CDR2 as FQNEAQ. The CDR3 DNA follows: TGTGCCAGCAGCTTACTTCTTGTATCTGAAGCTTTCTTT. Protein product: CASSLLLVSEAFF.

This clone was recorded once. This chain connects TRBV30 to TRBJ2-5; TRBD2 agrees at 11 bases. The CDR3 has 16 residues. Looked up from germline, CDR1 is GTSNPN and CDR2 is SVGIG (reference sequence). The ends lost 1 base at V and 0 bases at J; junction bases unmatched: 4. In DNA form, the CDR3 reads TGTGCCTGGAGTGCTCTAGCGGGGGGTGACCAAGAGACCCAGTACTTC. Its protein product is CAWSALAGGDQETQYF.

The V gene is TRBV18, the J gene TRBJ1-3, with 8 bases that match TRBD1. CDR3 length: 16 residues. Per the germline V gene, CDR1 is KGHSH and CDR2 is LQKENI. V lost 2 bases to trimming and J lost 0 bases; unmatched junction nucleotides: 3. The CDR3: CASSPEGTGSGNTIYF. The DNA for the CDR3 is TGTGCCAGCTCACCAGAGGGGACAGGCTCTGGAAACACCATATATTTT.

The chain employs TRBV11-2 and TRBJ2-3; the D is unclear. CDR1 and CDR2 from the germline V gene are SGHAT and FQNNGV. V was clipped by 4 bases and J by 13 bases, with 15 bases between them. The CDR3 runs 12 residues. This CDR3 reads CASSSYSFIKYF. As DNA, the CDR3 is TGTGCCAGCAGCTCCTACAGTTTTATCAAGTATTTT. The whole variable domain, remainder taken from reference TRBV11-2 and TRBJ2-3, is EAGVAQSPRYKIIEKRQSVAFWCNPISGHATLYWYQQILGQGPKLLIQFQNNGVVDDSQLPKDRFSAERLKGVDSTLKIQPAKLEDSAVYLCASSSYSFIKYFGPGTRLTVL.

This clone was seen more than once but under ten times. The chain joins TRBV9 to TRBJ1-3; D is unclear. Looked up from germline, CDR1 is SGDLS and CDR2 is YYNGEE. V was clipped by 4 bases and J by 1 base, with 15 bases between them. This CDR3 comprises 16 residues. As DNA, the CDR3 is TGTGCCAGCAGCCCTCAAGACTTGGCGTCTGGAAACACCATATATTTT. This encodes CASSPQDLASGNTIYF.

On this clone: A read error may produce the germline difference seen at one junction end. The V gene is TRBV7-3, the J gene TRBJ2-5; 7 positions match TRBD1. Germline CDR1 SGHTA, CDR2 FQGTGA. This CDR3 has 14 residues. The CDR3 here is CASSLTAGGETQYF. CDR3 sequence (DNA): TGTGCCAGCAGCCTAACTGCAGGGGGAGAGACCCAGTACTTC.

This CDR3 reads CASSRQQGANQPQHF. The DNA of the CDR3 is TGCGCCAGCAGCCGCCAACAGGGGGCGAATCAGCCCCAGCATTTT. This rearrangement joins TRBV4-3 to TRBJ1-5; 9 bases align to TRBD1. Per the germline V gene, CDR1 is LGHNA and CDR2 is YSLEER. The V gene end was trimmed by 4 bases and the J gene end by 4 bases; junction bases not matched to a gene: 5. This CDR3 contains 15 residues.

This clone came up a few times. V usage is TRBV20-1 and J usage is TRBJ2-5; D is uncertain. Trimming pared 4 bases from V and 4 bases from J, leaving 7 bases between. This CDR3 comprises 11 residues. CDR1 DFQATT and CDR2 SNEGSKA come from the germline V gene (reference sequence). This CDR3 is CSAIPGETQYF. The CDR3 DNA reads TGCAGTGCTATCCCGGGAGAGACCCAGTACTTC.

V gene TRBV6-1 combines with J gene TRBJ1-1; no firm D call. Germline V CDR1 and CDR2: MNHNS, SASEGT. The CDR3 covers 14 residues. V was clipped by 1 base and J by 5 bases, with 11 bases between them. The CDR3 DNA reads as TGTGCCAGCAGTGAAGAGAGCGGGTGGACTGAAGCTTTCTTT. This encodes CASSEESGWTEAFF.

This clone was detected only a few times. This rearrangement joins TRBV21-1 to TRBJ2-1; no check of the table's D call, TRBD1, against the DNA was made. TRBV21-1 is a pseudogene. This CDR3 comprises 17 residues. CDR3: CASSKLGNRAVHNEQFF. CDR3 DNA sequence: TGTGCCAGCAGCAAGTTAGGTAACAGGGCCGTCCACAATGAGCAGTTCTTC.

In nucleotides, the CDR3 is TGCGCCAGCAGCCAGGAGACAGGGGTCCTCTATGGCTACACCTTC. Protein: CASSQETGVLYGYTF. This chain uses TRBV4-3 with TRBJ1-2; 8 bases line up with TRBD1. The germline V gene has CDR1 LGHNA and CDR2 YSLEER. The CDR3 is made up of 15 amino acids. Germline trimming cut 3 bases from V and 4 bases from J; bases unmatched to any gene: 7.

The chain has TRBV6-1 and TRBJ1-5; no clear D. Germline-derived CDR1 and CDR2 are MNHNS and SASEGT. The V end was cut by 3 bases, the J end by 3 bases, with 12 bases between. This CDR3 region has 15 residues. In DNA, the CDR3 is TGTGCCAGCAGTGATGGGCAGTCCTACAATCAGCCCCAGCATTTT. Translating gives CASSDGQSYNQPQHF.

This clone turned up a few times. V and J are TRBV6-2 or TRBV6-3 and TRBJ1-2; tentatively, D is TRBD1 (6 bases). CDR1 is MNHEY, CDR2 SVGEGT, per germline. V was clipped by 2 bases and J by 3 bases, with 10 bases between them. The CDR3 runs 14 residues. The chain's CDR3 is CASSYEGQYYGYTF. Written as DNA, the CDR3 is TGTGCCAGCAGTTACGAAGGACAGTACTATGGCTACACCTTC.